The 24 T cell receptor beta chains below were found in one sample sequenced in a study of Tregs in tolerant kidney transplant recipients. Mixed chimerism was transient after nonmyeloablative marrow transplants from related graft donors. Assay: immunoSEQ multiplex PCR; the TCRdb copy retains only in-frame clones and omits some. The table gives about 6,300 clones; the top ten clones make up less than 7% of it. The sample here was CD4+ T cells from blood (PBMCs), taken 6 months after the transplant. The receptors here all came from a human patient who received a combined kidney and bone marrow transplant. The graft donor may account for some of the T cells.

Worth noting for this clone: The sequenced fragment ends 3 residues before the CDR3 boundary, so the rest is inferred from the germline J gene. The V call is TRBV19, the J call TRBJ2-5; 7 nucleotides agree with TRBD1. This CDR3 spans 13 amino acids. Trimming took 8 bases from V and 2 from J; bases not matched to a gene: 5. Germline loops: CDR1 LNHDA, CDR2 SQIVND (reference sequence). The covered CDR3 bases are TGTGCCAGTTCAACAGGGGTTCAAGAGACC. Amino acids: CASSTGVQET. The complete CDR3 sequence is CASSTGVQETQYF.

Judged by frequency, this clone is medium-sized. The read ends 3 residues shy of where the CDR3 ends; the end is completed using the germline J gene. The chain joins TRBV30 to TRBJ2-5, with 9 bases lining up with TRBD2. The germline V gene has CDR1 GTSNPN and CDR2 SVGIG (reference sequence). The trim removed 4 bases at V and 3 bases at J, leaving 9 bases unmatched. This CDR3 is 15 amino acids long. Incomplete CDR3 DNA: TGTGCCTGGAACCTCGGCGGGAGGGCCGAAGAGACC. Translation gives CAWNLGGRAEET. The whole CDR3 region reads CAWNLGGRAEETQYF.

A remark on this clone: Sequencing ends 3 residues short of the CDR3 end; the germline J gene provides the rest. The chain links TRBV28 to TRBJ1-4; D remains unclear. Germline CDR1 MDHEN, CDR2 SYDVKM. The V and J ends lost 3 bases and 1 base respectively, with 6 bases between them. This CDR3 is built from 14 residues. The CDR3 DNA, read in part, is TGTGCCAGCAGTTTTCCAGGAACTAATGAAAAA. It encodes CASSFPGTNEK. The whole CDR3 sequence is CASSFPGTNEKLFF.

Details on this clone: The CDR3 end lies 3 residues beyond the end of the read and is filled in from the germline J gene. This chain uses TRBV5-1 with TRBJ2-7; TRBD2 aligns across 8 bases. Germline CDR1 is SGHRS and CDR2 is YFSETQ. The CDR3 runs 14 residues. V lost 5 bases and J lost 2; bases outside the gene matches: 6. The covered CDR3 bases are TGCGCCAGCAGTTCGACTAGCGCGGCCTACGAG. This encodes CASSSTSAAYE. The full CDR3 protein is CASSSTSAAYEQYF.

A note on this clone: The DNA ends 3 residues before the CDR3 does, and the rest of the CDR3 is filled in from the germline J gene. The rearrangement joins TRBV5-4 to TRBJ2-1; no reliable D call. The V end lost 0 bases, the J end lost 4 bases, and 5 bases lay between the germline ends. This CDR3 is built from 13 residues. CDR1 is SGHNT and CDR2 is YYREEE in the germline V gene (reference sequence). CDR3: CASSLDRYNEQFF. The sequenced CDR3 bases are TGTGCCAGCAGCTTGGATCGTTACAATGAG.

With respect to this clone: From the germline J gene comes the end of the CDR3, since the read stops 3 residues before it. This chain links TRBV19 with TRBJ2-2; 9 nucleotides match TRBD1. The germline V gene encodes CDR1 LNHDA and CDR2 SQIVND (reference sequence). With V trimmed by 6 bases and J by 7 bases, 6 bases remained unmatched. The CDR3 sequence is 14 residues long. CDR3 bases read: TGTGCCAGTAGCGGACAGGGGTTCGGCGGGGAG. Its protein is CASSGQGFGGE. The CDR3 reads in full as CASSGQGFGGELFF. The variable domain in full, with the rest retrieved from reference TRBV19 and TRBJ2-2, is DGGITQSPKYLFRKEGQNVTLSCEQNLNHDAMYWYRQDPGQGLRLIYYSQIVNDFQKGDIAEGYSVSREKKESFPLTVTSAQKNPTAFYLCASSGQGFGGELFFGEGSRLTVL.

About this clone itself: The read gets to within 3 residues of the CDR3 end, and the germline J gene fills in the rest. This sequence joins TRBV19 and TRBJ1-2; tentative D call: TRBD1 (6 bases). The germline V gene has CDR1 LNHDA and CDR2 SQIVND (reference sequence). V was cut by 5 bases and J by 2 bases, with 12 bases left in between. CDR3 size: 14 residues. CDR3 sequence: CASSRQDSNYGYTF. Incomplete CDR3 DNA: TGTGCCAGTAGTCGCCAGGACAGCAACTATGGC.

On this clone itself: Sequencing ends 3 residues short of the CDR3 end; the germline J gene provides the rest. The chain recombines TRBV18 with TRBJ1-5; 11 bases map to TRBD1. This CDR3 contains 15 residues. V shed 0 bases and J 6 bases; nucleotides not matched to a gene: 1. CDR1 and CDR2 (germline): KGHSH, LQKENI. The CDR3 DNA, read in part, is TGTGCCAGCTCACCACCGGGACAGGGGGGTCAGCCC. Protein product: CASSPPGQGGQP. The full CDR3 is CASSPPGQGGQPQHF. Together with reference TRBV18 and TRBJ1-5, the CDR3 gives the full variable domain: NAGVMQNPRHLVRRRGQEARLRCSPMKGHSHVYWYRQLPEEGLKFMVYLQKENIIDESGMPKERFSAEFPKEGPSILRIQQVVRGDSAAYFCASSPPGQGGQPQHFGDGTRLSIL.

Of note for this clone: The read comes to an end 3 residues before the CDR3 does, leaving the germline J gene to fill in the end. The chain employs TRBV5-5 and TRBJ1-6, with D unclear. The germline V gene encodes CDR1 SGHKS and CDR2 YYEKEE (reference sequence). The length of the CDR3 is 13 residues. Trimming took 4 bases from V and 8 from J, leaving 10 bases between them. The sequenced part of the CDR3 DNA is TGTGCCAGCAGCAGCACAAGGGATTCACCC. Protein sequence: CASSSTRDSP. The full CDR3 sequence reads CASSSTRDSPLHF.

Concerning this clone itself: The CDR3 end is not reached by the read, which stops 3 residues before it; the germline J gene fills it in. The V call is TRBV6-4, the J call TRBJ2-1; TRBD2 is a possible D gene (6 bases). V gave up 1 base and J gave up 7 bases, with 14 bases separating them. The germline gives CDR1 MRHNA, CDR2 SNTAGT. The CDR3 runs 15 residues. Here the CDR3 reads CASSDLVAGRNEQFF. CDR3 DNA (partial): TGTGCCAGCAGTGACTTAGTGGCGGGAAGGAATGAG.

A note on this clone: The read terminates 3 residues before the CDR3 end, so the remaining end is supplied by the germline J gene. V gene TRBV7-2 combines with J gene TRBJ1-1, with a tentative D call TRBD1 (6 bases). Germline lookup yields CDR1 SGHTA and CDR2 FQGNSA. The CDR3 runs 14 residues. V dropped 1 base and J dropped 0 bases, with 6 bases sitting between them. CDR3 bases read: TGTGCCAGCAGCTTAGACAGGGTGAACACTGAA. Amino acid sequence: CASSLDRVNTE. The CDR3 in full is CASSLDRVNTEAFF.

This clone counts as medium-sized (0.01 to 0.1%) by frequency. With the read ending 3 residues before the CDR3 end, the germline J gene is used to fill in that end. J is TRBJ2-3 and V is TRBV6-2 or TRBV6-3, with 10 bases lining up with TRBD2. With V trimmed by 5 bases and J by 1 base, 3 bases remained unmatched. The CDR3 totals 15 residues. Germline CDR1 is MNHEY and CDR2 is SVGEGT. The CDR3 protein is CASSQGLAGTDTQYF. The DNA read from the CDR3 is TGTGCCAGCAGTCAAGGACTAGCGGGCACAGATACG.

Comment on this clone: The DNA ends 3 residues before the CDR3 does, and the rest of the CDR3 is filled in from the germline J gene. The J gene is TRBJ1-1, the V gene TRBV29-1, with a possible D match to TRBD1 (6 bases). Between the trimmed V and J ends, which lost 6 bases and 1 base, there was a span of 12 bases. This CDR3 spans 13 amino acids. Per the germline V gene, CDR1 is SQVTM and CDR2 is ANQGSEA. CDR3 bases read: TGCAGCGTCCTCGCCAGGGGGAACACTGAA. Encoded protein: CSVLARGNTE. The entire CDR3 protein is CSVLARGNTEAFF.

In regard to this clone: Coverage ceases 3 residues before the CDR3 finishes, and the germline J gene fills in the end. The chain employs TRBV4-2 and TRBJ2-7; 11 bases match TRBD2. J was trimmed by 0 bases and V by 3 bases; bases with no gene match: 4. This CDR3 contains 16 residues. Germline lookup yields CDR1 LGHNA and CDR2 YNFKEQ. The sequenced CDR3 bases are TGTGCCAGCAGCCAGTACACTAGCGGGAGCTCCTACGAG. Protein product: CASSQYTSGSSYE. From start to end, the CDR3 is CASSQYTSGSSYEQYF.

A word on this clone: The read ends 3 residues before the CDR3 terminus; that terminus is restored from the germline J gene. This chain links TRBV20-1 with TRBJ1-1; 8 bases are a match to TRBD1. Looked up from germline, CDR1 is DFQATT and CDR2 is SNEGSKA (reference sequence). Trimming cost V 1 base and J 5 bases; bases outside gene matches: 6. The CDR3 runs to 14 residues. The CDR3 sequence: CSARGGRGRTEAFF. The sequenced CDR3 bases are TGCAGTGCTAGAGGGGGCAGGGGGCGGACTGAA.

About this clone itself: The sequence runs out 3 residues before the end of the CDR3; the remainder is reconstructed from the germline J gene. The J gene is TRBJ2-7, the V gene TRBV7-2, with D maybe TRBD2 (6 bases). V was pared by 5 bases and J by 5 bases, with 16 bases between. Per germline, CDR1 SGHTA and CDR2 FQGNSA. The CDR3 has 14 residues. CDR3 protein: CASSPVWASDEQYF. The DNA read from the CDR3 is TGTGCCAGCAGCCCTGTGTGGGCTAGCGACGAG. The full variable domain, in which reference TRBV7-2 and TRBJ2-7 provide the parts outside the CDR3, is GAGVSQSPSNKVTEKGKDVELRCDPISGHTALYWYRQSLGQGLEFLIYFQGNSAPDKSGLPSDRFSAERTGGSVSTLTIQRTQQEDSAVYLCASSPVWASDEQYFGPGTRLTVT.

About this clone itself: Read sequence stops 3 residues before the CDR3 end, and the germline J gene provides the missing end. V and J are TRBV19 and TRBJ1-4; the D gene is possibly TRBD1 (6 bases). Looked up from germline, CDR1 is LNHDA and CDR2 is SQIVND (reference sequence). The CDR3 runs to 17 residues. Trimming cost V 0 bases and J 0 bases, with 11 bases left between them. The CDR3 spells CASSIDRTATTNEKLFF. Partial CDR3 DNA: TGTGCCAGTAGTATAGATCGGACAGCGACAACTAATGAAAAA.

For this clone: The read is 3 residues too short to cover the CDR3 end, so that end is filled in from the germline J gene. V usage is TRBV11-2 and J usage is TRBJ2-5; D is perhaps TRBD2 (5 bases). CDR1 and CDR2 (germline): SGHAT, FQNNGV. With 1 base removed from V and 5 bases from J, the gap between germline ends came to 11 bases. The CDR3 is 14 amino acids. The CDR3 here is CASSLVPRGETQYF. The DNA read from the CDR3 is TGTGCCAGCAGCTTAGTACCCCGCGGGGAGACC.

The CDR3 bases that were read are TGTGCCAGTACCGTGGGGGACAGGGGCTCCTACGAG. The encoded protein is CASTVGDRGSYE. The CDR3, in full, reads CASTVGDRGSYEQYF. The chain employs TRBV19 and TRBJ2-7; 10 positions agree with TRBD1. The read finishes 3 residues shy of the CDR3 end, and the germline J gene is used to complete it. The CDR3 extends over 15 amino acids. The ends lost 7 bases at V and 0 bases at J; junction bases unmatched: 6. Germline loops: CDR1 LNHDA, CDR2 SQIVND (reference sequence).

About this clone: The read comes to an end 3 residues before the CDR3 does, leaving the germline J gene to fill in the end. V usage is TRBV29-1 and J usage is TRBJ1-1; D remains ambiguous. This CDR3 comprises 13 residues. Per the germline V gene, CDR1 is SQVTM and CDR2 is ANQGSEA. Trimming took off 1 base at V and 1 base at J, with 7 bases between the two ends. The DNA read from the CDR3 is TGCAGCGTTGAAGCGCGGGGGAACACTGAA. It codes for CSVEARGNTE. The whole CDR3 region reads CSVEARGNTEAFF.

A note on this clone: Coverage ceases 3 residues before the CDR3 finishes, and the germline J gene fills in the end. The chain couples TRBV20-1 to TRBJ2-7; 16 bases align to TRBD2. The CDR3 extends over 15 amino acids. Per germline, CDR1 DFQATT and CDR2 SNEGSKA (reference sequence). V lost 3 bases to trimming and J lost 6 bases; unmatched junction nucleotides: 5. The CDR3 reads CSARGTSGRETEQYF. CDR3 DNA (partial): TGCAGTGCTAGGGGGACTAGCGGGAGGGAAACCGAG.

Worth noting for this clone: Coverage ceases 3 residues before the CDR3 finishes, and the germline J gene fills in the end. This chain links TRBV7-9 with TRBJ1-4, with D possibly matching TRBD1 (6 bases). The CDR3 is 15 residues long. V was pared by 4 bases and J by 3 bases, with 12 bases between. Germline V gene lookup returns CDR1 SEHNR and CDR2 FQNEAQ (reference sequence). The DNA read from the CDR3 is TGTGCCAGCAGCTATACAGGGAAATCTAATGAAAAA. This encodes CASSYTGKSNEK. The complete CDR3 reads CASSYTGKSNEKLFF.

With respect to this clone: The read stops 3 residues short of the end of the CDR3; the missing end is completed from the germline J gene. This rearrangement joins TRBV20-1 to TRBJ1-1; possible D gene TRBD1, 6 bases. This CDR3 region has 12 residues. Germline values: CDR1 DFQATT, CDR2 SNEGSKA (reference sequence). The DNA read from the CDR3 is TGCAGTGCTAGCCCACAGGGCCGGGAA. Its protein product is CSASPQGRE. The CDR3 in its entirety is CSASPQGREAFF.

CDR3 DNA (partial): TGTGCCAGCAGCTTAGGACAGGGGTATGGC. It is translated as CASSLGQGYG. The complete CDR3 protein is CASSLGQGYGYTF. The genes are TRBV11-2 and TRBJ1-2; 8 nucleotides match TRBD1. Read data end 3 residues before the CDR3 end; the end is taken from the germline J gene. Germline V gene data show CDR1 as SGHAT and CDR2 as FQNNGV. J lost 5 bases, V lost 1 base, and 0 bases had no gene match. The CDR3 runs 13 residues. The whole variable domain, remainder taken from reference TRBV11-2 and TRBJ1-2, is EAGVAQSPRYKIIEKRQSVAFWCNPISGHATLYWYQQILGQGPKLLIQFQNNGVVDDSQLPKDRFSAERLKGVDSTLKIQPAKLEDSAVYLCASSLGQGYGYTFGSGTRLTVV.